Listed below are T cell receptor beta chains from one sample, sequenced in a study of cytomegalovirus exposure and HLA in healthy donors. The repertoire was sequenced with immunoSEQ multiplex PCR; TCRdb's copy has only in-frame clones and lacks some. In the table there are around 120,000 clones, more than 70% of which are singletons. Material: PBMCs. The receptors derive from a man in his fifties in good health and CMV-seropositive. Each CDR3 is given with its conserved first and last residue. The D gene is left open where the match is weak. The size entry is marked missing in some rows and otherwise reads once, few, many or a size class.

CASSVGGGGAGLDTQYF TGTGCCAGCAGCGTAGGTGGCGGGGGGGCCGGGTTAGATACGCAGTATTTT TRBV9 TRBD2 TRBJ2-3 NA
CASSTRTGDEKLFF TGTGCCAGCAGTACCCGGACAGGGGACGAAAAACTGTTTTTT TRBV6-5 TRBD1 TRBJ1-4 NA
CASSSMTSKDTQYF TGTGCCAGCAGCTCCATGACTAGCAAAGATACGCAGTATTTT TRBV28 TRBD2 TRBJ2-3 NA
CAGGTPYNEQFF TGTGCCGGCGGGACGCCCTACAATGAGCAGTTCTTC TRBV6-1 NA TRBJ2-1 few
CASSESQSGPIGGSTYDTQYF TGTGCCAGCAGTGAATCCCAGTCCGGTCCCATAGGCGGGAGTACGTATGATACGCAGTATTTT TRBV6-1 TRBD2 TRBJ2-3 NA
CASSLEGADEQFF TGCGCCAGCAGCCTGGAGGGAGCGGATGAGCAGTTCTTC TRBV5-1 NA TRBJ2-1 NA
CASRRAGEDTQYF TGTGCCAGCCGTAGGGCAGGGGAAGATACGCAGTATTTT TRBV6-5 NA TRBJ2-3 NA
CASSFAGQEQFF TGTGCCAGCAGCTTCGCGGGACAGGAGCAGTTCTTC TRBV2 NA TRBJ2-1 medium-sized
CAITPGQRTAPGYTF TGTGCCATCACCCCCGGACAGCGAACGGCCCCTGGCTACACCTTC TRBV10-3 NA TRBJ1-2 few
CASSRSAGGNQPQHF TGCGCCAGCAGCCGTTCGGCAGGGGGTAATCAGCCCCAGCATTTT TRBV5-1 TRBD1 TRBJ1-5 few
CASSLLDLTVGDGYTF TGTGCCAGCAGCTTATTGGATTTAACGGTGGGAGATGGCTACACCTTC TRBV7-2 NA TRBJ1-2 NA
CASSLGGTGSEKLFF TGTGCCAGCAGTTTAGGGGGCACCGGATCTGAAAAACTGTTTTTT TRBV28 NA TRBJ1-4 NA
CASSFPGQGARETQYF TGCGCCAGCAGCTTCCCGGGACAGGGGGCACGGGAGACCCAGTACTTC TRBV5-1 TRBD1 TRBJ2-5 NA
CASSLWNSGSATQYF TGTGCCAGCAGCTTGTGGAATAGCGGGAGTGCGACGCAGTATTTT TRBV5-4 TRBD2 TRBJ2-3 NA
CASSPIWGGVDTEAFF TGCGCCAGCAGCCCTATATGGGGGGGCGTCGACACTGAAGCTTTCTTT TRBV4-1 NA TRBJ1-1 NA
CASSWLTGDKTYGYTF TGTGCCAGCAGCTGGTTGACAGGGGATAAGACCTATGGCTACACCTTC TRBV5-6 TRBD1 TRBJ1-2 NA
CASRQTGMNTEAFF TGTGCCAGCAGACAGACAGGGATGAACACTGAAGCTTTCTTT TRBV6-1 TRBD1 TRBJ1-1 NA
CASSAGTGETQYF TGTGCCAGCAGCGCCGGGACAGGAGAGACCCAGTACTTC TRBV2 TRBD1 TRBJ2-5 NA